The source of this T cell receptor beta chain is a study of cytomegalovirus exposure and HLA in healthy donors. The CDR3 covers 11 residues. Trimming pared 2 bases from V and 6 bases from J, leaving 7 bases between. Looked up from germline, CDR1 is SQVTM and CDR2 is ANQGSEA. The PCR employed 60 Vbeta primers together with 13 Jbeta primers. TCRdb's table, derived via immunoSEQ multiplex PCR, lists solely in-frame clones and lacks some. This table has about 150,000 clones, around three quarters appearing once. The sequence was collected from a woman aged 40 to 49 in good health and CMV-seronegative. The chain recombines TRBV29-1 with TRBJ1-2, with a tentative D call TRBD1 (5 bases). Material: PBMCs. The CDR3 DNA is TGCAGCGTTGAATCAGGGAATGGCTACACCTTC. This translates into CSVESGNGYTF.